The clone carrying this T cell receptor beta chain was seen only once. Its antigen remains unidentified. These data belong to a study of monozygotic twins with cystic fibrosis. Across the whole study: With about 16 PCR cycles, barcoded libraries came from around 3 micrograms of fragmented DNA.

Study-level points and caveats: Clonality was generally low (median around 0.01), higher in the most severe patients.

Germline CDR1 reads MNHEY; CDR2 reads SVGAGI. This CDR3 has 15 residues. The V gene lost 7 bases and the J gene lost 0 bases, with 10 bases spanning the gap. TCRdb's table, derived via immunoSEQ multiplex PCR, lists solely in-frame clones and lacks some. The sample lists 30,000 to 45,000 clones, nearly 85% seen once, with roughly 1.5% in the top ten. Sequences were obtained from blood. The receptor's source is a girl under 10 years old with cystic fibrosis. V usage is TRBV6-5 and J usage is TRBJ1-6; D gene unclear. As DNA, the CDR3 is TGTGCCAGCAAATTAGGGAACTCCTATAATTCACCCCTCCACTTT. Translating it yields CASKLGNSYNSPLHF.